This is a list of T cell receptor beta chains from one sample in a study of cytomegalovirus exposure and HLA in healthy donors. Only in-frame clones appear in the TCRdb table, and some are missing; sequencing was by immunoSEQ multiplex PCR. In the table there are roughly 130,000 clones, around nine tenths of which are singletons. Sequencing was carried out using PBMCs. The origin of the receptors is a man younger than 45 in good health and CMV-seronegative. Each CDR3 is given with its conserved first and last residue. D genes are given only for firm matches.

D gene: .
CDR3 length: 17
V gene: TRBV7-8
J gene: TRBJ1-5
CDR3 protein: CASSLEGALSVNQPQHF
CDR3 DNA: TGTGCCAGCAGCTTAGAAGGGGCGCTGTCGGTTAATCAGCCCCAGCATTTT

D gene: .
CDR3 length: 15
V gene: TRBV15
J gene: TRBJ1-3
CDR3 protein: CATSRDVAAGNTIYF
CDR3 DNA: TGTGCCACCAGCAGAGATGTAGCAGCTGGAAACACCATATATTTT

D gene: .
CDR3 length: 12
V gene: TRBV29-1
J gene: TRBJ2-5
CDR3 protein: CSETEDQETQYF
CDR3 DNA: TGCAGCGAGACAGAAGATCAAGAGACCCAGTACTTC

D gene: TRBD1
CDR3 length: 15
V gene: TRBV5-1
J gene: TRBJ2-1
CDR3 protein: CASSEGQGLINEQFF
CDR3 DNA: TGCGCCAGCAGTGAGGGACAGGGGTTGATCAATGAGCAGTTCTTC

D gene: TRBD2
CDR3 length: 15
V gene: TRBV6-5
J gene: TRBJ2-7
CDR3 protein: CASRYLRGGSYEQYF
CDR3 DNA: TGTGCCAGCAGATACTTACGGGGGGGCTCCTACGAGCAGTACTTC

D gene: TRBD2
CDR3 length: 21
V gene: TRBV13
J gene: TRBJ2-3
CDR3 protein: CASSLGLWLAAQLENTDTQYF
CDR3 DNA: TGTGCCAGCAGCTTAGGCCTCTGGCTAGCGGCCCAACTAGAAAACACAGATACGCAGTATTTT

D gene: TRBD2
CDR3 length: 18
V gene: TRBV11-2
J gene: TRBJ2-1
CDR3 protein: CASSLQGLAGGPYSEQFF
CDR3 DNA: TGTGCCAGCAGCTTACAAGGACTAGCGGGAGGCCCCTACAGCGAGCAGTTCTTC

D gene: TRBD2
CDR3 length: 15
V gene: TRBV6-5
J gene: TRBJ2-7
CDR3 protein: CATRGTSGTSLEQYF
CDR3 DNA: TGTGCCACCCGTGGGACTAGCGGGACTTCCCTCGAGCAGTACTTC

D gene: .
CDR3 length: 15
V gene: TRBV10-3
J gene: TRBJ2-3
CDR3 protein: CAISDSTARTDTQYF
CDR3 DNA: TGTGCCATCAGTGACTCGACGGCGCGGACAGATACGCAGTATTTT

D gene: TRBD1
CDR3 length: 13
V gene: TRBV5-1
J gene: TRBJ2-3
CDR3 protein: CASRTGDTDTQYF
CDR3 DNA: TGCGCCAGCAGGACAGGGGACACAGATACGCAGTATTTT